The 26 T cell receptor beta chains reported below all come from one sample, sequenced in a study of T cells in Graves' hyperthyroidism and ophthalmopathy. Amplification of TCR beta CDR3 regions was performed using RNA transcripts as template. A set of HTBI primers served as the primers for a first-round RT-PCR of the TCR CDR3. One entry per CDR3 protein, called by TCRdb with MiXCR from the multiplex PCR reads. The sample shows about 700,000 distinct CDR3 sequences, approximately 14% of them seen only once. The sequenced sample was blood. These receptors came from a woman between 18 and 29 years old with Graves' hyperthyroidism.

V gene TRBV10-3 combines with J gene TRBJ2-7; D may be TRBD2 (5 bases). Trimming removed 6 bases at V and 4 bases at J, with 19 bases between. The CDR3 runs 15 residues. Germline V gene lookup returns CDR1 ENHRY and CDR2 SYGVKD. CDR3 DNA sequence: TGTGCCATCAGGGGCTTGGGTCGGGAAGGGTACGAGCAGTACTTC. This gives the protein CAIRGLGREGYEQYF.

The chain combines TRBV3-1 with TRBJ2-1, with TRBD2 matching over 7 bases. The CDR3 has 16 residues. V gave up 1 base and J gave up 0 bases; unmatched junction bases: 3. CDR1 and CDR2 from the germline V gene are LGHDT and YNNKEL (reference sequence). The CDR3 region has the DNA TGTGCCAGCAGCCAAGGTCGCGGGAGCTCCTACAATGAGCAGTTCTTC. Translation: CASSQGRGSSYNEQFF.

This clonotype came up a few times. This chain uses TRBV11-2 with TRBJ1-3; 8 nucleotides align to TRBD1. CDR1 and CDR2 from the germline V gene are SGHAT and FQNNGV. Trimming removed 5 bases from V and 3 bases from J; junction bases left unmatched: 9. CDR3 length: 16 amino acids. Here the CDR3 reads CASSRGQGGYGNTIYF. The DNA for the CDR3 is TGTGCCAGCAGCCGCGGACAGGGAGGATATGGAAACACCATATATTTT. The entire variable domain, with the rest obtained from reference TRBV11-2 and TRBJ1-3, is as follows: EAGVAQSPRYKIIEKRQSVAFWCNPISGHATLYWYQQILGQGPKLLIQFQNNGVVDDSQLPKDRFSAERLKGVDSTLKIQPAKLEDSAVYLCASSRGQGGYGNTIYFGEGSWLTVV.

The table lists this clonotype with many counts. The rearrangement joins TRBV7-9 to TRBJ2-7, with D uncertain. CDR3 length equals 15 residues. The germline CDR1 and CDR2 sequences are SEHNR and FQNEAQ (reference sequence). V was shortened by 2 bases and J by 4 bases, with 15 bases between the two germline ends. CDR3 in amino acids: CASSLPGSIVYEQYF. The DNA for the CDR3 is TGTGCCAGCAGCTTACCGGGCTCGATCGTTTACGAGCAGTACTTC.

This clonotype appeared many times. V gene TRBV30 combines with J gene TRBJ2-5, with no clear D. Germline V gene lookup returns CDR1 GTSNPN and CDR2 SVGIG (reference sequence). This CDR3 has 13 residues. The V and J ends lost 0 bases and 1 base respectively, with 6 bases between them. This CDR3 reads CAWSVLVQETQYF. DNA for the CDR3: TGTGCCTGGAGTGTCCTAGTCCAAGAGACCCAGTACTTC.

This clonotype was found a few times. The chain combines TRBV18 with TRBJ2-5; 8 bases fit TRBD1. Germline CDR1 reads KGHSH; CDR2 reads LQKENI. Unmatched junction bases numbered 5, after V lost 0 bases and J lost 5 bases. The CDR3 is 15 residues long. Written as DNA, the CDR3 is TGTGCCAGCTCACCACCTCAGGGGGCTCGTGAGACCCAGTACTTC. It is translated as CASSPPQGARETQYF. Supplemented by reference TRBV18 and TRBJ2-5, the full variable domain reads NAGVMQNPRHLVRRRGQEARLRCSPMKGHSHVYWYRQLPEEGLKFMVYLQKENIIDESGMPKERFSAEFPKEGPSILRIQQVVRGDSAAYFCASSPPQGARETQYFGPGTRLLVL.

In its sample, this clonotype was seen many times. This chain connects TRBV2 to TRBJ2-7, with D tentatively TRBD1 (5 bases). Trimming pared 6 bases from V and 5 bases from J, leaving 17 bases between. The CDR3 spans 14 residues. The germline CDR1 and CDR2 sequences are SNHLY and FYNNEI. CDR3 region: CASSVSQVTNEQYF. CDR3 in DNA: TGTGCCAGCAGCGTTTCACAGGTTACCAACGAGCAGTACTTC.

This clonotype was picked up many times. This rearrangement joins TRBV19 to TRBJ2-7; TRBD1 is a possible D gene (6 bases). CDR3 length equals 15 residues. V was trimmed by 5 bases and J by 4 bases, leaving 18 bases between them. From germline, CDR1 is LNHDA and CDR2 SQIVND (reference sequence). The CDR3 DNA sequence: TGTGCCAGTAGTTTCGGACAGCACGGTGGGTACGAGCAGTACTTC. It encodes CASSFGQHGGYEQYF. Looking up the rest from reference TRBV19 and TRBJ2-7 gives the full variable domain: DGGITQSPKYLFRKEGQNVTLSCEQNLNHDAMYWYRQDPGQGLRLIYYSQIVNDFQKGDIAEGYSVSREKKESFPLTVTSAQKNPTAFYLCASSFGQHGGYEQYFGPGTRLTVT.

This clonotype was picked up many times. The chain links TRBV11-2 to TRBJ2-2; no reliable D call. Germline V gives CDR1 SGHAT, CDR2 FQNNGV. The V end lost 2 bases, the J end lost 2 bases, and 18 bases lay between the germline ends. This CDR3 is built from 18 residues. In DNA form, the CDR3 reads TGTGCCAGCAGCTTAACCACGGCCCGGGCCCGAAACACCGGGGAGCTGTTTTTT. The encoded protein is CASSLTTARARNTGELFF.

The CDR3 region has the DNA TGTGCCAGCAGCTTAATCCGGCGGGGGGACCGAAACATTCAGTACTTC. It yields the protein CASSLIRRGDRNIQYF. The chain links TRBV11-2 to TRBJ2-4; 8 bases are shared with TRBD2. The germline gives CDR1 SGHAT, CDR2 FQNNGV. The CDR3 loop spans 16 amino acids. Losses at the gene ends were 2 bases for V and 6 bases for J; bases not matched to a gene: 9.

This clonotype was found many times. The chain recombines TRBV2 with TRBJ1-1, with 7 bases identical to TRBD1. The V and J ends lost 9 bases and 3 bases, in that order; junction bases with no gene match: 7. CDR1 and CDR2 from the germline V gene are SNHLY and FYNNEI. The CDR3 totals 13 residues. CDR3 in amino acids: CARQQQGHTEAFF. The DNA for the CDR3 is TGTGCCAGGCAGCAACAGGGGCACACTGAAGCTTTCTTT.

This clonotype was recorded at least ten times. This CDR3 reads CASSLRQGESNQPQHF. For the CDR3, the DNA is TGTGCCAGCAGCCTTCGACAGGGGGAGAGCAATCAGCCCCAGCATTTT. This rearrangement joins TRBV7-8 to TRBJ1-5; 9 nucleotides match TRBD1. Germline lookup yields CDR1 SGHVS and CDR2 FQNEAQ. The ends lost 5 bases at V and 1 base at J; junction bases unmatched: 6. The CDR3 runs to 16 residues.

V gene TRBV4-2 combines with J gene TRBJ2-7, with D perhaps matching TRBD1 or TRBD2 (5 bases each). This CDR3 region has 12 residues. Germline CDR1 and CDR2: LGHNA and YNFKEQ. The germline V and J ends were trimmed by 5 bases and 9 bases, with 14 bases remaining between them. The CDR3 reads CASSEGLGGQYF. The CDR3, as DNA: TGTGCCAGCAGCGAGGGGTTGGGTGGGCAGTACTTC.

The CDR3 loop reads CASSRRPGRDSGNTIYF. In DNA, the CDR3 is TGCGCCAGCAGCCGACGTCCGGGACGGGACTCTGGAAACACCATATATTTT. V usage is TRBV4-3 and J usage is TRBJ1-3; TRBD1 might be the D (5 bases). V dropped 4 bases and J dropped 0 bases, with 16 bases sitting between them. Germline CDR1 and CDR2: LGHNA and YSLEER. The CDR3 contains 17 residues.

This chain uses TRBV4-3 with TRBJ1-1; tentatively, D is TRBD1 (6 bases). Germline loops: CDR1 LGHNA, CDR2 YSLEER. The CDR3 consists of 14 residues. The V end lost 2 bases, the J end lost 4 bases, and 11 bases lay between the germline ends. The CDR3 here is CASSQLGGGTEAFF. CDR3 bases: TGCGCCAGCAGCCAACTAGGGGGAGGCACTGAAGCTTTCTTT.

This clonotype has ten or more counts. Mismatch with germline at one junction end may stem from a read error. The J gene is TRBJ1-1, the V gene TRBV14; D not resolved. Germline CDR1 SGHDN, CDR2 FVKESK. The CDR3 runs to 18 residues. The CDR3 region has the DNA TGTGCCAGCAGCAAAGAAAGGGTTCAAACGCTGTCGAACACTGAAGCTTTCTTT. It yields the protein CASSKERVQTLSNTEAFF.

The chain joins TRBV7-6 to TRBJ2-2, with a weak D call TRBD2 (5 bases). The CDR3 extends over 15 amino acids. CDR1 SGHVS and CDR2 FNYEAQ come from the germline V gene. Trimming stripped 1 base from V and 3 bases from J, with 9 bases between. This CDR3 is CASSLVRGDTGELFF. The CDR3 nucleotides are TGTGCCAGCAGCTTAGTTCGGGGAGACACCGGGGAGCTGTTTTTT.

This clonotype has at least ten counts. The gene calls are TRBV27 and TRBJ2-2; D is possibly TRBD1 (5 bases). Per germline, CDR1 MNHEY and CDR2 SMNVEV (reference sequence). V was shortened by 7 bases and J by 1 base, with 16 bases between the two germline ends. The CDR3 is made up of 16 amino acids. CDR3 sequence: CASTTNRNMNTGELFF. In DNA, the CDR3 is TGTGCCAGCACCACCAACAGGAATATGAACACCGGGGAGCTGTTTTTT.

This clonotype was seen at least ten times. The chain uses TRBV19 and TRBJ2-1, with 7 bases matching TRBD2. Trimming at V came to 3 bases and at J to 6 bases, leaving 5 bases not matched to a gene. The CDR3 consists of 14 residues. The germline V gene has CDR1 LNHDA and CDR2 SQIVND (reference sequence). CDR3 residues: CASSIQGGINEQFF. The DNA for the CDR3 is TGTGCCAGTAGTATTCAGGGAGGGATCAATGAGCAGTTCTTC. Filled out from reference TRBV19 and TRBJ2-1, the complete variable domain reads DGGITQSPKYLFRKEGQNVTLSCEQNLNHDAMYWYRQDPGQGLRLIYYSQIVNDFQKGDIAEGYSVSREKKESFPLTVTSAQKNPTAFYLCASSIQGGINEQFFGPGTRLTVL.

The table lists this clonotype with many counts. The rearrangement uses TRBV19 and TRBJ2-1, with D hard to call. CDR1 is LNHDA and CDR2 is SQIVND in the germline V gene (reference sequence). CDR3 length: 15 residues. V gave up 3 bases and J gave up 3 bases, with 12 bases separating them. DNA of the CDR3: TGTGCCAGTAGTATCTCACTATCGGGCTACAATGAGCAGTTCTTC. Its protein is CASSISLSGYNEQFF.

This clonotype was seen a few times. This rearrangement joins TRBV7-2 to TRBJ2-7; TRBD2 aligns across 10 bases. This CDR3 has 14 amino acids. The V gene end was trimmed by 4 bases and the J gene end by 3 bases; junction bases not matched to a gene: 3. Germline lookup yields CDR1 SGHTA and CDR2 FQGNSA. CDR3 in DNA: TGTACCAGCAGCTCGGGACTAGCGCTCTACGAGCAGTACTTC. Its translation: CTSSSGLALYEQYF.

This clonotype was counted ten times or more. This chain connects TRBV7-2 to TRBJ2-7; D might be TRBD1 or TRBD2, each matching 5 bases. V lost 5 bases, J lost 1 base, and 18 bases lay in between. The CDR3 is 16 residues long. Germline V gene lookup returns CDR1 SGHTA and CDR2 FQGNSA. The CDR3 loop reads CASSPRPGDGSYEQYF. Here the CDR3 DNA reads TGTGCCAGCAGCCCCCGTCCCGGGGACGGATCCTACGAGCAGTACTTC.

This clonotype has a handful of counts. This sequence joins TRBV20-1 and TRBJ2-1, with a possible D match to TRBD2 (6 bases). The length of the CDR3 is 17 residues. Trimming removed 1 base from V and 0 bases from J, with 16 bases in between. Germline V gene lookup returns CDR1 DFQATT and CDR2 SNEGSKA (reference sequence). The CDR3 loop reads CSARAVAGRDSYNEQFF. The DNA for the CDR3 is TGCAGTGCTAGAGCCGTGGCGGGGCGGGACTCCTACAATGAGCAGTTCTTC.

This clonotype was seen many times. This rearrangement joins TRBV12-3 or TRBV12-4 to TRBJ1-5; D call uncertain. The CDR3 extends over 10 amino acids. Trimming took off 7 bases at V and 6 bases at J, with 4 bases between the two ends. The CDR3 loop reads CASIFQPQHF. CDR3 in DNA: TGTGCCAGCATATTTCAGCCCCAGCATTTT.

This clonotype was counted ten times or more. The chain couples TRBV19 to TRBJ1-1; 9 positions agree with TRBD1. After removal of 4 bases from V and 6 bases from J, the junction contained 12 bases not matched to a gene. The CDR3 length is 16 residues. The germline V gene encodes CDR1 LNHDA and CDR2 SQIVND (reference sequence). CDR3 sequence: CASSKAGTGRRAEAFF. The CDR3 bases are TGTGCCAGTAGTAAAGCCGGGACAGGGCGCCGTGCTGAAGCTTTCTTT. The variable domain in full, with the rest retrieved from reference TRBV19 and TRBJ1-1, is DGGITQSPKYLFRKEGQNVTLSCEQNLNHDAMYWYRQDPGQGLRLIYYSQIVNDFQKGDIAEGYSVSREKKESFPLTVTSAQKNPTAFYLCASSKAGTGRRAEAFFGQGTRLTVV.

This clonotype was counted ten times or more. The rearrangement uses TRBV13 and TRBJ1-1; D remains unclear. Trimming took off 4 bases at V and 5 bases at J, with 8 bases between the two ends. The CDR3 sequence is 12 residues long. Looked up from germline, CDR1 is PRHDT and CDR2 is FYEKMQ (reference sequence). CDR3 sequence reads: CASSWGVTEAFF. CDR3 nucleotides: TGTGCCAGCAGCTGGGGAGTTACTGAAGCTTTCTTT.